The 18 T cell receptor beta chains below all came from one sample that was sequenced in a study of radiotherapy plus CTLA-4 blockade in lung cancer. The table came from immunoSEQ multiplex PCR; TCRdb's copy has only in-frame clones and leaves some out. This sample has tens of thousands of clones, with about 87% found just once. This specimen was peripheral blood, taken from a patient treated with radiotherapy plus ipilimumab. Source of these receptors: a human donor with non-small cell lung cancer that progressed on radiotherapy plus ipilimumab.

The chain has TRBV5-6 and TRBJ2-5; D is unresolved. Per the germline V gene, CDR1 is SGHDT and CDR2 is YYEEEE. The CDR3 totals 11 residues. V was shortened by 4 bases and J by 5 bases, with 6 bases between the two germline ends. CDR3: CASSRRETQYF. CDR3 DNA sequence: TGTGCCAGCAGCCGGCGGGAGACCCAGTACTTC.

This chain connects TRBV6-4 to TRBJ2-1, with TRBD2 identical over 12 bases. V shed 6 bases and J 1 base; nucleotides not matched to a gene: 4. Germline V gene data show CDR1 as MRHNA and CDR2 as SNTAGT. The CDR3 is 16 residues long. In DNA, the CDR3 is TGTGCCAGCAGCCAGGGACTAGCGGGTTCCTACAATGAGCAGTTCTTC. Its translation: CASSQGLAGSYNEQFF.

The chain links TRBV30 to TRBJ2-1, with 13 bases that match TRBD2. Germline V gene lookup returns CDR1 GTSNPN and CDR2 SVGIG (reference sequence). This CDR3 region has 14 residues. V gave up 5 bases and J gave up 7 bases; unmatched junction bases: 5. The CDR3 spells CAWATSGGRNEQFF. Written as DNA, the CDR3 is TGTGCCTGGGCGACTAGCGGGGGGCGGAATGAGCAGTTCTTC.

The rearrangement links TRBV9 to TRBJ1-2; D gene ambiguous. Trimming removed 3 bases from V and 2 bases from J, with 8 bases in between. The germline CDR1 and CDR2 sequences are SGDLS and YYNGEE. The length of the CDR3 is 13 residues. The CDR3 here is CASSGGRNYGYTF. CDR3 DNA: TGTGCCAGCAGCGGTGGACGGAACTATGGCTACACCTTC.

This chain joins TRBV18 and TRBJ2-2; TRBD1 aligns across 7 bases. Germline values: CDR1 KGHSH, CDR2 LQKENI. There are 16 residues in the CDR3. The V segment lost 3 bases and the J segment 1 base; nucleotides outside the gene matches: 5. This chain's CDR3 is CASSPKNRGNTGELFF. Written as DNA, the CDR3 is TGTGCCAGCTCACCGAAGAACAGGGGGAACACCGGGGAGCTGTTTTTT.

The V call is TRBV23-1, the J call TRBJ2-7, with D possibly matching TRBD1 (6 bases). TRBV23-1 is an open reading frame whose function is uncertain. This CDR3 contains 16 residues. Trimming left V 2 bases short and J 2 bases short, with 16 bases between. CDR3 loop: CASSQLLRGQTYEQYF. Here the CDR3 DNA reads TGCGCCAGCAGTCAACTCCTGCGTGGACAGACCTACGAGCAGTACTTC.

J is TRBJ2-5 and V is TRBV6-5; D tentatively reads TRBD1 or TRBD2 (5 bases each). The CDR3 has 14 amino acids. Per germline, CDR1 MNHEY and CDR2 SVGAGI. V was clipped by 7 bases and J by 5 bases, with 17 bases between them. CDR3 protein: CASTDAGTVETQYF. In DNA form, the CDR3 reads TGTGCCAGCACCGATGCAGGGACCGTGGAGACCCAGTACTTC.

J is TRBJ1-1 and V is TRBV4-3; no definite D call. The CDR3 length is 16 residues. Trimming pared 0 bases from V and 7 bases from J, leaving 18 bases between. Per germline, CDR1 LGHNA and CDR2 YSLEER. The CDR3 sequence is CASSQDHLYTVLEAFF. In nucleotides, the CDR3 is TGCGCCAGCAGCCAAGATCATCTTTACACGGTGCTTGAAGCTTTCTTT.

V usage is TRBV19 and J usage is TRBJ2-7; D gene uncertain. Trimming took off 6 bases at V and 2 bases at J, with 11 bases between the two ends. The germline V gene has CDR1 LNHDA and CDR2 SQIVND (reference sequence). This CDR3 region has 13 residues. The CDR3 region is CASSSLSPYEQYF. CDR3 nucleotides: TGTGCCAGTAGCAGCCTTTCCCCCTACGAGCAGTACTTC.

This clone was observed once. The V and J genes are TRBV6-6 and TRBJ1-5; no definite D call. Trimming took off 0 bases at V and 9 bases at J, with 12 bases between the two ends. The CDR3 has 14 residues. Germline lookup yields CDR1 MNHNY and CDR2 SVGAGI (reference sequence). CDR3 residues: CASSYSAGVGPQHF. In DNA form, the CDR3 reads TGTGCCAGCAGTTACTCTGCCGGCGTTGGGCCCCAGCATTTT.

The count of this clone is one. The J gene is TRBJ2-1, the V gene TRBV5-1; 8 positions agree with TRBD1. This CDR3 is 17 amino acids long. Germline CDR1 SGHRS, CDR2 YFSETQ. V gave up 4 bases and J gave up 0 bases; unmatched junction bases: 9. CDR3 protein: CASSGGTGRSSYNEQFF. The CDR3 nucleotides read TGCGCCAGCAGCGGAGGGACAGGCCGAAGCTCCTACAATGAGCAGTTCTTC.

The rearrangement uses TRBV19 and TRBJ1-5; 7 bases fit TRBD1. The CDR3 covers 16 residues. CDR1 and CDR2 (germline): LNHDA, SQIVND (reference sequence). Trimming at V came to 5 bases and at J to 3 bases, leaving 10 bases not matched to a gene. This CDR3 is CASSASLTGVNQPQHF. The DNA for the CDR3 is TGTGCCAGTAGTGCCAGCCTTACAGGGGTCAATCAGCCCCAGCATTTT. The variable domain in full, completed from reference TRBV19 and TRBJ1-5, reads DGGITQSPKYLFRKEGQNVTLSCEQNLNHDAMYWYRQDPGQGLRLIYYSQIVNDFQKGDIAEGYSVSREKKESFPLTVTSAQKNPTAFYLCASSASLTGVNQPQHFGDGTRLSIL.

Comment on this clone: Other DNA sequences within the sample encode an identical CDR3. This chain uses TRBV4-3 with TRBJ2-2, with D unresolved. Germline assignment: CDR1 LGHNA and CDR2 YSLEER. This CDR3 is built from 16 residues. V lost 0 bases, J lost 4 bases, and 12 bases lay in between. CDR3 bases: TGCGCCAGCAGCCAAGACAGGCTCTCCCTCACCGGGGAGCTGTTTTTT. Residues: CASSQDRLSLTGELFF.

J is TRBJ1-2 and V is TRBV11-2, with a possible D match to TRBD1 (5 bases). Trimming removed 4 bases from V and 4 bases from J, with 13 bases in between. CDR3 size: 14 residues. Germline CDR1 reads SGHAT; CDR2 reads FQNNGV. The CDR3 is CASSSRDGVYGYTF. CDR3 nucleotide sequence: TGTGCCAGCAGCTCGAGGGACGGAGTCTATGGCTACACCTTC.

The CDR3 bases are TGTGCCAGCTCACCCTACACAGATACGCAGTATTTT. Its translation: CASSPYTDTQYF. V is TRBV18 and J is TRBJ2-3; no reliable D call. The CDR3 covers 12 residues. In germline, CDR1 is KGHSH, CDR2 LQKENI. Trimming took 3 bases from V and 2 from J, leaving 3 bases between them.

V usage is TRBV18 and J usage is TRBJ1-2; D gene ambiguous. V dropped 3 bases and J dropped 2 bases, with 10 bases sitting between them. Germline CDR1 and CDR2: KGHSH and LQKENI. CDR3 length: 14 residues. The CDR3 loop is CASSPREGNYGYTF. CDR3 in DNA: TGTGCCAGCTCACCGAGGGAAGGGAACTATGGCTACACCTTC.

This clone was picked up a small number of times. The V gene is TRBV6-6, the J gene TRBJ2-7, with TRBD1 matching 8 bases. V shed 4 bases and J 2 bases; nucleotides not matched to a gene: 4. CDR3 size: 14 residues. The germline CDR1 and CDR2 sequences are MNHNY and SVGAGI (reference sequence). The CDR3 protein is CASSSGQGTYEQYF. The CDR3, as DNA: TGTGCCAGCAGTTCCGGACAGGGAACCTACGAGCAGTACTTC.

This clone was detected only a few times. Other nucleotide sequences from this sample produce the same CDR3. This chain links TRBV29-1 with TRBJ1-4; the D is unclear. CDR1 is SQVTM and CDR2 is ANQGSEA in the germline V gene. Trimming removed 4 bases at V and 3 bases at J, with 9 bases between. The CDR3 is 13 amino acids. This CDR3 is CSVGVRPNEKLFF. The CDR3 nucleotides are TGCAGCGTTGGGGTCAGGCCTAATGAAAAACTGTTTTTT. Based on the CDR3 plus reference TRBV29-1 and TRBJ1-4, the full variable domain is SAVISQKPSRDICQRGTSLTIQCQVDSQVTMMFWYRQQPGQSLTLIATANQGSEATYESGFVIDKFPISRPNLTFSTLTVSNMSPEDSSIYLCSVGVRPNEKLFFGSGTQLSVL.